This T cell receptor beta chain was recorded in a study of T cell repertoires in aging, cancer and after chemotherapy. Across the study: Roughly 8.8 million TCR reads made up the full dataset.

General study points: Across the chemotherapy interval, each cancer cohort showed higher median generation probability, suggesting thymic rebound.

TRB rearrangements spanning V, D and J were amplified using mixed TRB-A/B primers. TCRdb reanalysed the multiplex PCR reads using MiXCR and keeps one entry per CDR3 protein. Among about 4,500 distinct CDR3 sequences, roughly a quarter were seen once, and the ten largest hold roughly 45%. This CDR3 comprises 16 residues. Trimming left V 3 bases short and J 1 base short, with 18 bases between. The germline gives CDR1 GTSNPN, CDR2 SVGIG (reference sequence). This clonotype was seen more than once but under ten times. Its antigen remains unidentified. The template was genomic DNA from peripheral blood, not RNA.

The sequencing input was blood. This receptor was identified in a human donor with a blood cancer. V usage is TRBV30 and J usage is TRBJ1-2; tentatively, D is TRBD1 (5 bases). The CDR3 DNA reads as TGTGCCTGGAGGCAGGGTATAGGGGAAAATAACTATGGCTACACCTTC. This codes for CAWRQGIGENNYGYTF.